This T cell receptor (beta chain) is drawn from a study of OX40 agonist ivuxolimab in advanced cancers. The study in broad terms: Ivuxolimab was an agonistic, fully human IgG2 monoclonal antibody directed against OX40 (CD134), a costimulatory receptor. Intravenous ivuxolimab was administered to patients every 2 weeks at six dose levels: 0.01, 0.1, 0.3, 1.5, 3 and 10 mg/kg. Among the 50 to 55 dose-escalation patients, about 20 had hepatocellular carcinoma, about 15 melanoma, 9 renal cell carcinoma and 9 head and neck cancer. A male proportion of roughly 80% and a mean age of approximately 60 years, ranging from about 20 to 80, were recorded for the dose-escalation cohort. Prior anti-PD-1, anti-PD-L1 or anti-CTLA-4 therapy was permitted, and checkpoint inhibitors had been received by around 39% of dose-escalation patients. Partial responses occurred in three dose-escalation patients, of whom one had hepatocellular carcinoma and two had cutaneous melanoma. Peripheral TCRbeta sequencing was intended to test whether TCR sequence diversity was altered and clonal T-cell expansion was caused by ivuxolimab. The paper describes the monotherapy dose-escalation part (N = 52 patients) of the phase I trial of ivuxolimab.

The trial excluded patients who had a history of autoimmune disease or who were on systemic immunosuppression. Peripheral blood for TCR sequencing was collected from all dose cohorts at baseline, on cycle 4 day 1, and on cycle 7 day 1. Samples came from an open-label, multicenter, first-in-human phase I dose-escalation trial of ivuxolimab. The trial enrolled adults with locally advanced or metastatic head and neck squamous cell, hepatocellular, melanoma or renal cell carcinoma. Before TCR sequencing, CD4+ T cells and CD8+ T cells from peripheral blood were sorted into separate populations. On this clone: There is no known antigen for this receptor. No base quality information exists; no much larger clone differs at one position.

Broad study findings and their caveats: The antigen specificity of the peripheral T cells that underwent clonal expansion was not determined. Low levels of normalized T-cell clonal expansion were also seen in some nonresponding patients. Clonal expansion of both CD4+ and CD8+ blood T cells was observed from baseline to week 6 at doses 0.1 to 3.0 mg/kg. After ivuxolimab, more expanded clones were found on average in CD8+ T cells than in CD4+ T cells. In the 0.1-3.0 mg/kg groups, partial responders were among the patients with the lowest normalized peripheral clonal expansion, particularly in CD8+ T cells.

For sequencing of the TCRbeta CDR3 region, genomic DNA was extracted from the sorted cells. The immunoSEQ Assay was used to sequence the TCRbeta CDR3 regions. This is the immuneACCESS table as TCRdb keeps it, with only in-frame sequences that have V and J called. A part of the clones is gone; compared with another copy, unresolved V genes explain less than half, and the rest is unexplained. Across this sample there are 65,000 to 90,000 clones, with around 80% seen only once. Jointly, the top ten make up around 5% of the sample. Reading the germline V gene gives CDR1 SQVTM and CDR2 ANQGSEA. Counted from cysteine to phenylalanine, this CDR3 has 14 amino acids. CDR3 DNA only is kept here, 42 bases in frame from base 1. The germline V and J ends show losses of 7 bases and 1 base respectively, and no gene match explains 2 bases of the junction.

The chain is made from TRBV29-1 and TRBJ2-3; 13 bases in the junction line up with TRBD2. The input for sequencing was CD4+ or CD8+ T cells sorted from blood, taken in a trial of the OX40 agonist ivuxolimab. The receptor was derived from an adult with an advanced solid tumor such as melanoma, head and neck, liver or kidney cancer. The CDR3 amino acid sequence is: CSAGLAGGTDTQYF. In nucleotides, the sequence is TGCAGCGCTGGACTAGCGGGGGGCACAGATACGCAGTATTTT.